One sample yielded the 12 T cell receptor beta chains listed below, sequenced in a study of blood T cell repertoires in COVID-19. Data came from immunoSEQ multiplex PCR; TCRdb stores just in-frame clones and leaves some out. The sample shows approximately 130,000 clones, roughly four fifths of them seen only once. The sequencing input was peripheral blood. Receptors originate from a human donor in a cohort sampled during active COVID-19.

The chain links TRBV12-5 to TRBJ2-1; D gene ambiguous. Deletions cut 1 base from V and 2 bases from J, with 12 bases between. The length of the CDR3 is 16 residues. Germline V gene lookup returns CDR1 LGHNT and CDR2 FRNRAP. CDR3 protein: CASGLEKNAAYNEQFF. In nucleotides, the CDR3 is TGTGCTAGTGGTTTGGAGAAAAATGCGGCCTACAATGAGCAGTTCTTC.

The chain combines TRBV6-4 with TRBJ2-7, with D maybe TRBD1 (6 bases). The CDR3 covers 15 residues. V gave up 4 bases and J gave up 5 bases, with 18 bases separating them. CDR1 MRHNA and CDR2 SNTAGT come from the germline V gene. As DNA, the CDR3 is TGTGCCAGCAGTGTTCCGGGACACCTCGGGAACGAGCAGTACTTC. This codes for CASSVPGHLGNEQYF.

The rearrangement joins TRBV13 to TRBJ2-7; 10 bases are shared with TRBD2. From germline, CDR1 is PRHDT and CDR2 FYEKMQ (reference sequence). The ends lost 8 bases at V and 3 bases at J; junction bases unmatched: 10. The CDR3 sequence is 15 residues long. CDR3 nucleotide sequence: TGTGCCAGCCTTCTTACTAGCGGGACTGGCTACGAGCAGTACTTC. Amino acid sequence: CASLLTSGTGYEQYF.

V usage is TRBV19 and J usage is TRBJ2-4, with 9 bases fitting TRBD1. The V and J ends lost 4 bases and 2 bases, in that order; junction bases with no gene match: 6. This CDR3 is built from 16 residues. Germline V gene lookup returns CDR1 LNHDA and CDR2 SQIVND (reference sequence). The CDR3 sequence is CASSTYGTGSKNIQYF. DNA of the CDR3: TGTGCCAGTAGTACCTACGGGACAGGGTCCAAAAACATTCAGTACTTC.

V is TRBV5-5 and J is TRBJ2-7; weak D call: TRBD1 (6 bases). The CDR3 length is 13 residues. Trimming pared 1 base from V and 7 bases from J, leaving 12 bases between. The V gene's germline CDR1 is SGHKS and CDR2 YYEKEE (reference sequence). The CDR3 spells CASSLTGLLEQYF. CDR3 nucleotide sequence: TGTGCCAGCAGCTTGACAGGGCTTTTGGAGCAGTACTTC.

This sequence joins TRBV2 and TRBJ2-7; 8 positions match TRBD1. In germline, CDR1 is SNHLY, CDR2 FYNNEI. The V and J ends lost 5 bases and 4 bases, in that order; junction bases with no gene match: 10. The CDR3 length is 15 residues. CDR3 bases: TGTGCCAGCAGTTCAGACAGGGGAGCCATATACGAGCAGTACTTC. Its protein product is CASSSDRGAIYEQYF.

This chain uses TRBV4-1 with TRBJ1-1; 9 bases are shared with TRBD1. The V segment lost 2 bases and the J segment 4 bases; nucleotides outside the gene matches: 8. The CDR3 is 16 amino acids. Per the germline V gene, CDR1 is MGHRA and CDR2 is YSYEKL. DNA for the CDR3: TGCGCCAGCAGCCAATCGGGGACAGGGATCGGCACTGAAGCTTTCTTT. Protein product: CASSQSGTGIGTEAFF.

There are a few counts of this clone. V usage is TRBV18 and J usage is TRBJ1-2; the match to TRBD1 covers 7 bases. This CDR3 is built from 17 residues. The germline V gene encodes CDR1 KGHSH and CDR2 LQKENI. The J segment lost 3 bases and the V segment lost 3 bases, leaving 13 bases of the junction unmatched. The CDR3 nucleotides are TGTGCCAGCTCACCGCTTGGGACAGTCGATCCTGACTATGGCTACACCTTC. Translating gives CASSPLGTVDPDYGYTF.

This chain uses TRBV27 with TRBJ1-1, with D perhaps TRBD1 (5 bases). CDR3 length: 13 amino acids. Per germline, CDR1 MNHEY and CDR2 SMNVEV (reference sequence). Trimming cost V 6 bases and J 11 bases, with 19 bases left between them. The CDR3 region has the DNA TGTGCCAGCAGCGCCTCTAGGGGCAGTGGGGCTTTCTTT. Residues: CASSASRGSGAFF.

This clone was picked up one time. This chain uses TRBV2 with TRBJ1-5; the D is unclear. V shed 6 bases and J shed 0 bases, with 9 bases lying between them. The CDR3 extends over 14 amino acids. Germline V gene lookup returns CDR1 SNHLY and CDR2 FYNNEI. The CDR3 nucleotides read TGTGCCAGCAGGCCCCGGTATAGCAATCAGCCCCAGCATTTT. Its translation: CASRPRYSNQPQHF.

This chain joins TRBV18 and TRBJ2-7, with D tentatively TRBD1 (6 bases). V gave up 3 bases and J gave up 5 bases, with 14 bases separating them. This CDR3 comprises 14 residues. Germline-derived CDR1 and CDR2 are KGHSH and LQKENI. CDR3 DNA sequence: TGTGCCAGCTCACCCAGGACAGTTGACAACGAGCAGTACTTC. Its translation: CASSPRTVDNEQYF. The whole variable domain, remainder taken from reference TRBV18 and TRBJ2-7, is NAGVMQNPRHLVRRRGQEARLRCSPMKGHSHVYWYRQLPEEGLKFMVYLQKENIIDESGMPKERFSAEFPKEGPSILRIQQVVRGDSAAYFCASSPRTVDNEQYFGPGTRLTVT.

The chain is built from TRBV2 and TRBJ2-7; TRBD2 matches at 13 bases. Germline trimming cut 7 bases from V and 4 bases from J; bases unmatched to any gene: 4. This CDR3 has 14 residues. Germline V lookup: CDR1 SNHLY, CDR2 FYNNEI. As DNA, the CDR3 is TGTGCCAGCACCCAGGGACTAGCGGGATACGAGCAGTACTTC. This gives the protein CASTQGLAGYEQYF. Combining the CDR3 with reference TRBV2 and TRBJ2-7 gives the whole variable domain EPEVTQTPSHQVTQMGQEVILRCVPISNHLYFYWYRQILGQKVEFLVSFYNNEISEKSEIFDDQFSVERPDGSNFTLKIRSTKLEDSAMYFCASTQGLAGYEQYFGPGTRLTVT.